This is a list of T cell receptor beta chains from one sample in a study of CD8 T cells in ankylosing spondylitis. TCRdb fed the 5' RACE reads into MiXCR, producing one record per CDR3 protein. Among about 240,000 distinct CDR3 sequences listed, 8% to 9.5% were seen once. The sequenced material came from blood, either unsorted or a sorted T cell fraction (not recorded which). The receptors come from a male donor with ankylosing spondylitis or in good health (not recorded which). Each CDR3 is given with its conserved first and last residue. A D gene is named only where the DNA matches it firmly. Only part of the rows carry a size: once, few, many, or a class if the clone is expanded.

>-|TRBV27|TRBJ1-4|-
TGTGCCAGCAGTTTAGGGGGAACCCTGAATGAAAAACTGTTTTTT
CASSLGGTLNEKLFF
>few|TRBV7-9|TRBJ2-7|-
TGTGCCAGCAGCTCCCGGGACACACACGAGCAGTACTTC
CASSSRDTHEQYF
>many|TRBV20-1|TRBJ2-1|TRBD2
TGCAGTGCTAGAGAACGTAGACTAGCGGGAGATAATGAGCAGTTCTTC
CSARERRLAGDNEQFF
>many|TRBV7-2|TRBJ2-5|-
TGTGCCAGCAGCTTATTGGGATACCAAGAGACCCAGTACTTC
CASSLLGYQETQYF
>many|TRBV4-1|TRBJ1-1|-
TGCGCCAGCAGCCAACAGGGAGAGGAGACTGAAGCTTTCTTT
CASSQQGEETEAFF
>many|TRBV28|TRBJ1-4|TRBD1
TGTGCCAGCAGTTTCCCCACAGGGGATGAAAAACTGTTTTTT
CASSFPTGDEKLFF
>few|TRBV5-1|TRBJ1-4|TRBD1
TGCGCCAGCAGCGGATCCGGGACAGCGAGTGAAAAACTGTTTTTT
CASSGSGTASEKLFF
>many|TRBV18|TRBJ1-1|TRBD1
TGTGCCAGCTCACCACCCGGACAGGGGGGGACTGAAGCTTTCTTT
CASSPPGQGGTEAFF
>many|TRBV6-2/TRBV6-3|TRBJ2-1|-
TGTGCCAGCAGGAGGGTCTACAATGAGCAGTTCTTC
CASRRVYNEQFF
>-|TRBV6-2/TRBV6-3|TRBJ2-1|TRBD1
TGTGCCAGCAGTTCAACAGGGGGATCAGATGAGCAGTTCTTC
CASSSTGGSDEQFF
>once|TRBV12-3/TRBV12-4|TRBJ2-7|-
TGTGCCAGCAGTTCGTCTGGACGCATAGCAATTTACGAGCAGTACTTC
CASSSSGRIAIYEQYF
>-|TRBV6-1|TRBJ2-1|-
TGTGCCAGCAGTAAGCACAGGGTTAATGAGCAGTTCTTC
CASSKHRVNEQFF
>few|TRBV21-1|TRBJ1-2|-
TGTGCCAGCAGCCATCAGCACCCCGGGCTCTATGGCTACACCTTC
CASSHQHPGLYGYTF
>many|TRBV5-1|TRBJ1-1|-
TGTGCCAGCAGTTTGGCTGAGAACACTGAAGCTTTCTTT
CASSLAENTEAFF
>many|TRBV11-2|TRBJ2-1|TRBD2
TGTGCCAGCAGCTTGAACAAACTAGCGGGGTACAAAAGCTCCTACAATGAGCAGTTCTTC
CASSLNKLAGYKSSYNEQFF
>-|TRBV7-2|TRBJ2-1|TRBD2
TGTGCCAGCAGCTTACAGGCGGGAGGGCCGGGCAATGAGCAGTTCTTC
CASSLQAGGPGNEQFF
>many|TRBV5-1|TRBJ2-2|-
TGCGCCAGCAGCTCCCCTGACACCCCGAACACCGGGGAGCTGTTTTTT
CASSSPDTPNTGELFF
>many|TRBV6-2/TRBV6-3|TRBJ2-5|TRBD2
TGTGCCAGCAGTTACCGGGCTAGCGGGGTGGAGACCCAGTACTTC
CASSYRASGVETQYF
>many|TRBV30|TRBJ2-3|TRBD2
TGTGCCTGGGCGGGAGCTGCAGATACGCAGTATTTT
CAWAGAADTQYF
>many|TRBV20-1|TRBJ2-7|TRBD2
TGCAGTGCTATTTCTAGCGGGGCCTACGAGCAGTACTTC
CSAISSGAYEQYF
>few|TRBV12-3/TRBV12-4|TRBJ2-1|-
TGTGCCAGCAGTTTGATGAGCGGTAATGAGCAGTTCTTC
CASSLMSGNEQFF
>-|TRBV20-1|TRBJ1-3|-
TGCAGTGCTAGAGATGGAAGTGCAGCCTCTGGAAACACCATATATTTT
CSARDGSAASGNTIYF
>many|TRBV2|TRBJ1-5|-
TGTGCCAGCAGGGACGGGAGAAATCAGCCCCAGCATTTT
CASRDGRNQPQHF
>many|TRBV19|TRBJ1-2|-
TGTGCCAGTAGTGACAGAATCTATGGCTACACCTTC
CASSDRIYGYTF
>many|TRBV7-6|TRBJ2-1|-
TGTGCCAGCAGCTTAGAGGACTTTTACAATGAGCAGTTCTTC
CASSLEDFYNEQFF
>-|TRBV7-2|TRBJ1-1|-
TGTGCCAGCAGCTTAACTTATAGGGGGTTGAACACTGAAGCTTTCTTT
CASSLTYRGLNTEAFF
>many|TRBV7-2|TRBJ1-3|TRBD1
TGTGCCAGCAGCTCTCTCGGACAGGCCAGAAACACCATATATTTT
CASSSLGQARNTIYF
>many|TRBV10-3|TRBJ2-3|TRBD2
TGTGCCATCAGTGAGTCGGCAGCGGGGGACACAGATACGCAGTATTTT
CAISESAAGDTDTQYF
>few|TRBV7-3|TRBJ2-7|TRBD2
TGTGCCAGCAGCCCCGAGGGGTCGGGGGGAGAATACTACGAGCAGTACTTC
CASSPEGSGGEYYEQYF
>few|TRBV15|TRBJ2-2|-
TGTGCCACCAGCAGAGATCCGGTCCGGACCCAGGGCTCCACCGGGGAGCTGTTTTTT
CATSRDPVRTQGSTGELFF
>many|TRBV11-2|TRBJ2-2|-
TGTGCCTGTCGTAGGGACCCTTTGGGTAACGGGGAGCTGTTTTTT
CACRRDPLGNGELFF
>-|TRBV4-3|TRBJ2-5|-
TGCGCCAGCAGCCGCGAAGGAGTAGAGACCCAGTACTTC
CASSREGVETQYF
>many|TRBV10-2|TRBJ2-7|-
TGCGCCAGCATTACGGGATCCGAGCAGTACTTC
CASITGSEQYF
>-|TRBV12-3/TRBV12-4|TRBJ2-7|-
TGTGCCAGCAGTGTCTACAGGGGAGGCGAGCAGTACTTC
CASSVYRGGEQYF
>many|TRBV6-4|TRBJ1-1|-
TGTGCCAGCAGTGACTCGATGGGGGGTGAAGCTTTCTTT
CASSDSMGGEAFF
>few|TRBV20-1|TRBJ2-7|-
TGCAGTGCTATGGGTTATGACTACGAGCAGTACTTC
CSAMGYDYEQYF
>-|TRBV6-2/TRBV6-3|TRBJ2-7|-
TGTGCCAGCCGGGTGGACTCCTACGAGCAGTACTTC
CASRVDSYEQYF
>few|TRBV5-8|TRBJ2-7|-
TGTGCCAGCAGCGTGGGACACAAGCTACTCTACGAGCAGTACTTC
CASSVGHKLLYEQYF
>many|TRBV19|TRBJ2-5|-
TGTGCCAGTGCCTTTACCCAAGAGACCCAGTACTTC
CASAFTQETQYF
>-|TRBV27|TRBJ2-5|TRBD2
TGTGCCAGCAGGCCGGGACTAGGAGAGACCCAGTACTTC
CASRPGLGETQYF
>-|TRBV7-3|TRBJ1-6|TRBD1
TGTGCCAGCAGCCCGACAGGGGGCCCGAATTCACCCCTCCACTTT
CASSPTGGPNSPLHF
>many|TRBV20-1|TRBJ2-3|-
TGCAGTGCTAGTGAGGGGGGCACATATACGCAGTATTTT
CSASEGGTYTQYF
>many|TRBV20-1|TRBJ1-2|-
TGCAGTGCTAGAGAATCGGGGGGAAATGGCTACACCTTC
CSARESGGNGYTF
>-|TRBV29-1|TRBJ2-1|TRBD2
TGCAGCGTTGAAACTAGCGGGAGAGGATCCTACAATGAGCAGTTCTTC
CSVETSGRGSYNEQFF
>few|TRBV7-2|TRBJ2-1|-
TGTGCCAGCAGCTTATCGGGAGTAGGGGCCAATGAGCAGTTCTTC
CASSLSGVGANEQFF
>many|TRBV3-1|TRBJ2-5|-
TGTGCCAGCAGCCGAGACTACCCAGAAACCCAGTACTTC
CASSRDYPETQYF
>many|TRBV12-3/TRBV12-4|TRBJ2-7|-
TGTGCCAGCAGGTCCTCTGCCGGACAGCCTTACTACGAGCAGTACTTC
CASRSSAGQPYYEQYF
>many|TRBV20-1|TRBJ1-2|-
TGCAGTGCTAGAGACGCCTATAACGATGGCTACACCTTC
CSARDAYNDGYTF
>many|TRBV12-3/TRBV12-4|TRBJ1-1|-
TGTGCCAGCAGTTTAGCGCAGGATGTGAAAGCTTTCTTT
CASSLAQDVKAFF
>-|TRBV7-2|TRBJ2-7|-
TGTGCCAGCAGCTTGGAAGAGCCCTACGAGCAGTACTTC
CASSLEEPYEQYF
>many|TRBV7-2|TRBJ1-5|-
TGTGCCAGCAGCTTAGACAAGGCCCAGCATTTT
CASSLDKAQHF
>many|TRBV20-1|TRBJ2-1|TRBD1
TGCAGTGCTAGAGACCCGGACAGGGCCAACAATGAGCAGTTCTTC
CSARDPDRANNEQFF
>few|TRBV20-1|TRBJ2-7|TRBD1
TGCAGTGCTAGCTGGGACAGATTCTCCTACGAGCAGTACTTC
CSASWDRFSYEQYF
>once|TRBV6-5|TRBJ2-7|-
TGTGCCAGCAGTAACGGGGCTCCCGGCGAGCAGTACTTC
CASSNGAPGEQYF
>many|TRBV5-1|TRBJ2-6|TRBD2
TGCGCCAGCAGCTTTAACTCGGGACTAGCGGGCTCTGGGGCCAACGTCCTGACTTTC
CASSFNSGLAGSGANVLTF